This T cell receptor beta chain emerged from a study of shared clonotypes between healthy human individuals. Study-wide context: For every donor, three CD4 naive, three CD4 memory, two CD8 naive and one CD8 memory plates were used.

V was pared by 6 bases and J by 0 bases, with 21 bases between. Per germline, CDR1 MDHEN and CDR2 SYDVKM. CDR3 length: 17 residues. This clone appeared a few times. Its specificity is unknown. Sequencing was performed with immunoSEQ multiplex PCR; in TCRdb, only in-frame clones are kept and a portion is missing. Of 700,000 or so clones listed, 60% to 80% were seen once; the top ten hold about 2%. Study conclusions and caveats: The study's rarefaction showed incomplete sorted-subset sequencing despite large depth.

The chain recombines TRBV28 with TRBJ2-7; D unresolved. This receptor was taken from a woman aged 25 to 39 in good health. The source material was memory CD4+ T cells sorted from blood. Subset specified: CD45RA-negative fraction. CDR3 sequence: CASSSVFGISSSYEQYF. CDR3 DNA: TGTGCCAGCAGCTCAGTGTTTGGGATCTCGAGCTCCTACGAGCAGTACTTC. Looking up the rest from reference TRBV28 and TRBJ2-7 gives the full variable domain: DVKVTQSSRYLVKRTGEKVFLECVQDMDHENMFWYRQDPGLGLRLIYFSYDVKMKEKGDIPEGYSVSREKKERFSLILESASTNQTSMYLCASSSVFGISSSYEQYFGPGTRLTVT.